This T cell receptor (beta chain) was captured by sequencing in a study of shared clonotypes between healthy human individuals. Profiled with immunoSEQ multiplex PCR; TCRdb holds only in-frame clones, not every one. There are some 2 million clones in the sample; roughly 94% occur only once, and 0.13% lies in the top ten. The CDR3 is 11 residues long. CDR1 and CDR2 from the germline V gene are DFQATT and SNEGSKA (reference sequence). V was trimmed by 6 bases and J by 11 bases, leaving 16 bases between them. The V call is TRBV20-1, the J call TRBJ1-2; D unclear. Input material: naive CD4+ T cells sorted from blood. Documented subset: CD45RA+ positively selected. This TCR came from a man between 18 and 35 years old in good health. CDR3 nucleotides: TGCAGTGCCCCGGACCGCCGGGTTTACACCTTC. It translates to CSAPDRRVYTF.